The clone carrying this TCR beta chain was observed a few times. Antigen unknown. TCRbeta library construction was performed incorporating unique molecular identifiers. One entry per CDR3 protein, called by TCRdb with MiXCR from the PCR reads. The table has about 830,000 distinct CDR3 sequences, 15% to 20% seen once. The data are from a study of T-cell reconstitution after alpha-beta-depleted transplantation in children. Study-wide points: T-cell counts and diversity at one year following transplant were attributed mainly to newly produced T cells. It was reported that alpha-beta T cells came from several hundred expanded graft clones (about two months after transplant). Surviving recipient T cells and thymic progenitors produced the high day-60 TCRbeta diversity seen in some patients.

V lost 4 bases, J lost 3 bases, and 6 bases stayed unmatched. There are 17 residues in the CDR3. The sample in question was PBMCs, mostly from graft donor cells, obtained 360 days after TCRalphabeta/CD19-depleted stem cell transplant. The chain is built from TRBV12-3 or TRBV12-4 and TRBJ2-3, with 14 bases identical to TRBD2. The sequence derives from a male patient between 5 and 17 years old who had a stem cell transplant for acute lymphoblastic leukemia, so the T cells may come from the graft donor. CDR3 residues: CASSYTGTSGSTDTQYF. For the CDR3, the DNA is TGTGCCAGCAGTTACACCGGGACTAGCGGGAGTACAGATACGCAGTATTTT.